The 17 T cell receptor beta chains below were found in one sample sequenced in a study of T cell changes during pregnancy in multiple sclerosis. The assay was immunoSEQ multiplex PCR, and TCRdb's table has in-frame clones only and misses some. This sample has 65,000 to 80,000 clones; roughly 92% occur once, and the top ten carry around 0.2%. Sequencing used CD4+ T cells from peripheral blood mononuclear cells, obtained before pregnancy. Every receptor here comes from a female donor with multiple sclerosis, enrolled in a pregnancy study.

The V call is TRBV29-1, the J call TRBJ1-2, with D tentatively TRBD1 (6 bases). V was pared by 7 bases and J by 1 base, with 19 bases between. Germline V gene data show CDR1 as SQVTM and CDR2 as ANQGSEA. CDR3 length: 15 amino acids. CDR3 bases: TGCAGCGACGGGGGGCCCAGGGGCTTTAACTATGGCTACACCTTC. Amino acid sequence: CSDGGPRGFNYGYTF.

The CDR3, as DNA: TGTGCCAGCAGTTTCGGGAACAGCCGGCATCAGCCCCAGCATTTT. Translation: CASSFGNSRHQPQHF. The chain uses TRBV6-1 and TRBJ1-5; D unresolved. From germline, CDR1 is MNHNS and CDR2 SASEGT. There are 15 residues in the CDR3. V lost 5 bases, J lost 5 bases, and 16 bases lay in between.

The chain recombines TRBV30 with TRBJ1-5, with TRBD1 as a possible D gene (6 bases). CDR1 and CDR2 (germline): GTSNPN, SVGIG (reference sequence). The length of the CDR3 is 17 residues. Trimming cost V 2 bases and J 0 bases, with 17 bases left between them. The chain's CDR3 is CAWSPGHLSYSNQPQHF. The CDR3 DNA reads as TGTGCCTGGAGTCCGGGACACCTATCTTATAGCAATCAGCCCCAGCATTTT.

The V gene is TRBV28, the J gene TRBJ2-5; D is perhaps TRBD1 (5 bases). The germline V and J ends were trimmed by 6 bases and 4 bases, with 15 bases remaining between them. CDR3 length: 14 amino acids. Germline CDR1 and CDR2: MDHEN and SYDVKM. Written as DNA, the CDR3 is TGTGCCAGCAGGCGATCAGGGCAGGGAGAGACCCAGTACTTC. Its translation is CASRRSGQGETQYF. The entire variable domain, with the rest obtained from reference TRBV28 and TRBJ2-5, is as follows: DVKVTQSSRYLVKRTGEKVFLECVQDMDHENMFWYRQDPGLGLRLIYFSYDVKMKEKGDIPEGYSVSREKKERFSLILESASTNQTSMYLCASRRSGQGETQYFGPGTRLLVL.

The V gene is TRBV29-1, the J gene TRBJ2-3; TRBD2 aligns across 10 bases. Germline V CDR1 and CDR2: SQVTM, ANQGSEA. With V trimmed by 6 bases and J by 2 bases, 5 bases remained unmatched. The CDR3 loop spans 14 amino acids. The CDR3 DNA reads as TGCAGCGTCGGGACTAGCGCCGTCACAGATACGCAGTATTTT. It yields the protein CSVGTSAVTDTQYF.

The gene calls are TRBV6-5 and TRBJ1-5; 7 nucleotides line up with TRBD1. Looked up from germline, CDR1 is MNHEY and CDR2 is SVGAGI. The CDR3 runs 13 residues. The trim removed 5 bases at V and 5 bases at J, leaving 3 bases unmatched. The CDR3 DNA reads as TGTGCCAGCAGTCGTGGGACAGATCAGCCCCAGCATTTT. It is translated as CASSRGTDQPQHF.

The rearrangement uses TRBV11-2 and TRBJ1-1; D may be TRBD1 (6 bases). In germline, CDR1 is SGHAT, CDR2 FQNNGV. There are 13 residues in the CDR3. V was pared by 2 bases and J by 8 bases, with 12 bases between. The CDR3 DNA reads as TGTGCCAGCAGCTTACTCCGGGACAAAGAAGCTTTCTTT. It yields the protein CASSLLRDKEAFF.

The chain has TRBV29-1 and TRBJ2-2; TRBD1 might be the D (6 bases). V lost 7 bases, J lost 4 bases, and 16 bases lay in between. This CDR3 contains 14 residues. Per germline, CDR1 SQVTM and CDR2 ANQGSEA. CDR3 sequence reads: CSGRQEWGTGELFF. CDR3 DNA sequence: TGCAGCGGAAGACAGGAGTGGGGCACCGGGGAGCTGTTTTTT.

This clone is a singleton in its sample. The chain has TRBV2 and TRBJ1-6, with 7 bases aligning to TRBD1. Trimming removed 6 bases from V and 6 bases from J; junction bases left unmatched: 11. The V gene's germline CDR1 is SNHLY and CDR2 FYNNEI. The length of the CDR3 is 16 residues. The CDR3 region has the DNA TGTGCCAGCAGGGCGGGACAGACTCGAGGTAATTCACCCCTCCACTTT. Its translation: CASRAGQTRGNSPLHF.

This clone appeared a few times. The chain has TRBV10-3 and TRBJ1-2, with TRBD1 as a possible D gene (5 bases). Trimming pared 10 bases from V and 4 bases from J, leaving 16 bases between. Per the germline V gene, CDR1 is ENHRY and CDR2 is SYGVKD. The CDR3 loop spans 13 amino acids. The CDR3 is CATVGQGSYGYTF. In DNA form, the CDR3 reads TGTGCCACTGTAGGTCAGGGATCCTATGGCTACACCTTC.

The chain couples TRBV28 to TRBJ2-5; 7 bases fit TRBD2. The CDR3 runs to 15 residues. Germline loops: CDR1 MDHEN, CDR2 SYDVKM. Trimming removed 4 bases from V and 4 bases from J; junction bases left unmatched: 9. CDR3 coding DNA: TGTGCCAGCAGTTCCCGGCCCGGGGGGACAGAGACCCAGTACTTC. Protein: CASSSRPGGTETQYF. Supplemented by reference TRBV28 and TRBJ2-5, the full variable domain reads DVKVTQSSRYLVKRTGEKVFLECVQDMDHENMFWYRQDPGLGLRLIYFSYDVKMKEKGDIPEGYSVSREKKERFSLILESASTNQTSMYLCASSSRPGGTETQYFGPGTRLLVL.

The rearrangement joins TRBV5-4 to TRBJ2-5; TRBD2 matches at 7 bases. This CDR3 comprises 14 residues. Germline-derived CDR1 and CDR2 are SGHNT and YYREEE (reference sequence). V shed 3 bases, J shed 3 bases, and the junction held 5 bases outside the gene matches. The CDR3 sequence: CASSSAGIEETQYF. CDR3 DNA: TGTGCCAGCAGCTCAGCGGGAATCGAAGAGACCCAGTACTTC.

This clone was found once. The chain employs TRBV19 and TRBJ1-1, with unresolved D. Deletions cut 2 bases from V and 1 base from J, with 8 bases between. Germline V gives CDR1 LNHDA, CDR2 SQIVND (reference sequence). The CDR3 spans 14 residues. Here the CDR3 DNA reads TGTGCCAGTAGTATATTGGCAGGGAACACTGAAGCTTTCTTT. Protein product: CASSILAGNTEAFF.

The chain combines TRBV5-1 with TRBJ1-1; 7 bases are a match to TRBD1. CDR1 and CDR2 (germline): SGHRS, YFSETQ. J lost 5 bases, V lost 4 bases, and 8 bases had no gene match. CDR3 length equals 14 residues. Here the CDR3 DNA reads TGCGCCAGCAGCGCCGGGGCAGGGGGAACTGAAGCTTTCTTT. This sequence encodes CASSAGAGGTEAFF.

The chain uses TRBV21-1 and TRBJ2-3; the table calls TRBD2, which could not be checked here. TRBV21-1 is described as a pseudogene. The CDR3 runs to 18 residues. For the CDR3, the DNA is TGTGCCAGCAGCAAAGCAGGTCGGGCGGGAGGGGGCACAGATACGCAGTATTTT. This encodes CASSKAGRAGGGTDTQYF.

The V and J genes are TRBV9 and TRBJ2-1; TRBD2 matches 10 bases. J gave up 1 base and V 0 bases, and 7 bases lay outside the gene matches. The CDR3 is 18 amino acids. Germline loops: CDR1 SGDLS, CDR2 YYNGEE. CDR3 amino acids: CASSVGGSGRQSYNEQFF. In DNA, the CDR3 is TGTGCCAGCAGCGTAGGTGGTAGCGGGAGGCAGTCCTACAATGAGCAGTTCTTC. Looking up the rest from reference TRBV9 and TRBJ2-1 gives the full variable domain: DSGVTQTPKHLITATGQRVTLRCSPRSGDLSVYWYQQSLDQGLQFLIQYYNGEERAKGNILERFSAQQFPDLHSELNLSSLELGDSALYFCASSVGGSGRQSYNEQFFGPGTRLTVL.

This chain uses TRBV5-4 with TRBJ2-1; D is unresolved. With 0 bases removed from V and 7 bases from J, the gap between germline ends came to 11 bases. The CDR3 runs to 14 residues. Germline V gives CDR1 SGHNT, CDR2 YYREEE (reference sequence). In DNA form, the CDR3 reads TGTGCCAGCAGCTTGGATGTTCTCGCGAATGAGCAGTTCTTC. It is translated as CASSLDVLANEQFF. The full variable domain, in which reference TRBV5-4 and TRBJ2-1 provide the parts outside the CDR3, is ETGVTQSPTHLIKTRGQQVTLRCSSQSGHNTVSWYQQALGQGPQFIFQYYREEENGRGNFPPRFSGLQFPNYSSELNVNALELDDSALYLCASSLDVLANEQFFGPGTRLTVL.